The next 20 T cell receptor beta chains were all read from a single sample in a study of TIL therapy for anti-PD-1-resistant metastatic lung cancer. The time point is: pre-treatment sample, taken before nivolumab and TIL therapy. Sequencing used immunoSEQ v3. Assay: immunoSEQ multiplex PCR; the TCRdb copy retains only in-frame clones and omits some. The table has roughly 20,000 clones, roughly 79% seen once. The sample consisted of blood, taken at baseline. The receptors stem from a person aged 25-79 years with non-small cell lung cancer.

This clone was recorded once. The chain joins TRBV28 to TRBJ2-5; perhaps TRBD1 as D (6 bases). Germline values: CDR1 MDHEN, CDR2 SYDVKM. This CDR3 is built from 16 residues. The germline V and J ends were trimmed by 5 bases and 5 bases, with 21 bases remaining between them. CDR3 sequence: CASSTRNRLRGETQYF. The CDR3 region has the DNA TGTGCCAGCAGTACCCGAAACAGGCTAAGGGGGGAGACCCAGTACTTC.

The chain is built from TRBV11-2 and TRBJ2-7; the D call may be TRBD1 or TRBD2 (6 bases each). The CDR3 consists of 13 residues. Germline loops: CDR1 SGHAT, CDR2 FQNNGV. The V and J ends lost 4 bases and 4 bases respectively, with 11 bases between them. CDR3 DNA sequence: TGTGCCAGCAGCTCCGGGGGCGGTTACGAGCAGTACTTC. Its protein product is CASSSGGGYEQYF.

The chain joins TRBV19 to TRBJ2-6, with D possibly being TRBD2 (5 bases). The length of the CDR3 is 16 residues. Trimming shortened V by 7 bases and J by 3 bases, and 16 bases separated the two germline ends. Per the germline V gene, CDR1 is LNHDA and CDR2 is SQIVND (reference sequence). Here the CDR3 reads CASTGIPTSGANVLTF. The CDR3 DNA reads TGTGCCAGTACTGGGATCCCTACTAGTGGGGCCAACGTCCTGACTTTC.

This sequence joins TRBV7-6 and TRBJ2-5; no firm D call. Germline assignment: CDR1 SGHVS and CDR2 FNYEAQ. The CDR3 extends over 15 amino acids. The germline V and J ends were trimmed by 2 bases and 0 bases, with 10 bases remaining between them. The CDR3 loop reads CASSLLAAYQETQYF. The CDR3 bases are TGTGCCAGCAGCTTACTTGCAGCGTACCAAGAGACCCAGTACTTC.

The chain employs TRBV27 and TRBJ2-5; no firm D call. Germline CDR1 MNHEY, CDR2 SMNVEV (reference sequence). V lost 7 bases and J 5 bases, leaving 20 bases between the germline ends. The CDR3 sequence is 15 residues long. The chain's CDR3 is CASTPDAAARETQYF. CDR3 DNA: TGTGCCAGCACCCCTGATGCGGCCGCCAGGGAGACCCAGTACTTC.

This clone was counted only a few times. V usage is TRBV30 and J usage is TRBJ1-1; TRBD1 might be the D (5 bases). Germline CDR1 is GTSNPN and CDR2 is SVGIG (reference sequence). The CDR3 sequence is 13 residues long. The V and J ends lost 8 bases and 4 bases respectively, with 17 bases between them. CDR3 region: CAHRVGGGTEAFF. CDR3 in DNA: TGTGCCCATCGGGTCGGGGGGGGCACTGAAGCTTTCTTT.

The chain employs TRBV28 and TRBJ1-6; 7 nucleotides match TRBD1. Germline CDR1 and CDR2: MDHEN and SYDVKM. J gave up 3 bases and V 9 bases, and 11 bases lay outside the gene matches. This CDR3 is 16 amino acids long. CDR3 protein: CASELGQRIYNSPLHF. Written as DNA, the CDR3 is TGTGCCAGTGAATTGGGACAGAGGATCTATAATTCACCCCTCCACTTT.

This CDR3 reads CASRTLAGGKDEQYF. For the CDR3, the DNA is TGTGCCAGTAGGACCCTAGCGGGAGGGAAAGACGAGCAGTACTTC. The chain has TRBV19 and TRBJ2-7; 12 bases line up with TRBD2. CDR1 LNHDA and CDR2 SQIVND come from the germline V gene (reference sequence). CDR3 length: 15 amino acids. V dropped 6 bases and J dropped 5; count of bases not matched to a gene: 8.

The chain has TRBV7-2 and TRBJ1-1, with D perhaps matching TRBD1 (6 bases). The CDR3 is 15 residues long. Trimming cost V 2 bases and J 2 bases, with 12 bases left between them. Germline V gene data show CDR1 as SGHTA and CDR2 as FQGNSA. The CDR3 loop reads CASSLTSGGNTEAFF. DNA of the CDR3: TGTGCCAGCAGCTTAACATCCGGGGGCAACACTGAAGCTTTCTTT. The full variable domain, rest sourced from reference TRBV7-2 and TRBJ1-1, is GAGVSQSPSNKVTEKGKDVELRCDPISGHTALYWYRQSLGQGLEFLIYFQGNSAPDKSGLPSDRFSAERTGGSVSTLTIQRTQQEDSAVYLCASSLTSGGNTEAFFGQGTRLTVV.

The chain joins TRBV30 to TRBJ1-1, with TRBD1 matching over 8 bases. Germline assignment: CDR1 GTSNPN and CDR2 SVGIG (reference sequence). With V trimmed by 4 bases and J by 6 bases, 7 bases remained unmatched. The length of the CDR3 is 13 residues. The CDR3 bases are TGTGCCTGGACCTTACAGGGGGGTTCTGAAGCTTTCTTT. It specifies CAWTLQGGSEAFF.

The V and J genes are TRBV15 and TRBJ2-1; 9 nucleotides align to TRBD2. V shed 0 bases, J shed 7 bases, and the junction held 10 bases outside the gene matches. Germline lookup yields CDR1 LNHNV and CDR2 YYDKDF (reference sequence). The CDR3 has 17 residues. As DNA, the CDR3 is TGTGCCACCAGCAGAGACCCCACTGCGGGAGGGCTAAATGAGCAGTTCTTC. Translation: CATSRDPTAGGLNEQFF.

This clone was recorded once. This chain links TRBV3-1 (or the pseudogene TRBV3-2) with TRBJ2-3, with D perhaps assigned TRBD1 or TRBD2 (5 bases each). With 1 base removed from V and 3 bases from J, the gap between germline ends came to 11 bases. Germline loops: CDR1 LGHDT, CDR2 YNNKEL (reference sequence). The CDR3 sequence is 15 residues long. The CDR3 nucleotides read TGTGCCAGCAGCCAAGTGTCTGGGGGAACAGATACGCAGTATTTT. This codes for CASSQVSGGTDTQYF.

This CDR3 is CASSDSPDGYGYTF. DNA of the CDR3: TGTGCCAGCAGTGACTCCCCCGACGGCTATGGCTACACCTTC. The V call is TRBV6-4, the J call TRBJ1-2; D ambiguous. From germline, CDR1 is MRHNA and CDR2 SNTAGT. This CDR3 has 14 residues. V was trimmed by 0 bases and J by 4 bases, leaving 9 bases between them.

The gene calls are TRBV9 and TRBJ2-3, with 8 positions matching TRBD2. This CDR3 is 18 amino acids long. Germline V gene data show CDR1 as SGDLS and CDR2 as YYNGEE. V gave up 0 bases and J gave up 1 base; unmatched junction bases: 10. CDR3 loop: CASSVALHGRGGTDTQYF. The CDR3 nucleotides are TGTGCCAGCAGCGTAGCCCTGCACGGGCGGGGGGGCACAGATACGCAGTATTTT.

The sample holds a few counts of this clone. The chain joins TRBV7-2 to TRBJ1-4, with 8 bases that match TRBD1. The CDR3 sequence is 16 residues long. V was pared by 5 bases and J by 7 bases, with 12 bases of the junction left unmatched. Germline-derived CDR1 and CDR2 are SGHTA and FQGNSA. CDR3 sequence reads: CASSTPGQGKSEKLFF. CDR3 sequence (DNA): TGTGCCAGCAGCACCCCCGGACAGGGAAAAAGTGAAAAACTGTTTTTT. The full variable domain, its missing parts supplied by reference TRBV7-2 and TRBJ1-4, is GAGVSQSPSNKVTEKGKDVELRCDPISGHTALYWYRQSLGQGLEFLIYFQGNSAPDKSGLPSDRFSAERTGGSVSTLTIQRTQQEDSAVYLCASSTPGQGKSEKLFFGSGTQLSVL.

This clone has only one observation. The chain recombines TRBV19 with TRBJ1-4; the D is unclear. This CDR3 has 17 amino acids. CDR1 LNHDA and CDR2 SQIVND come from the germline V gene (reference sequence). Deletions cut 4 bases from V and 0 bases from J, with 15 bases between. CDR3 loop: CASSRRPIYATNEKLFF. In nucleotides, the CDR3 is TGTGCCAGTAGTAGGCGGCCCATATATGCAACTAATGAAAAACTGTTTTTT.

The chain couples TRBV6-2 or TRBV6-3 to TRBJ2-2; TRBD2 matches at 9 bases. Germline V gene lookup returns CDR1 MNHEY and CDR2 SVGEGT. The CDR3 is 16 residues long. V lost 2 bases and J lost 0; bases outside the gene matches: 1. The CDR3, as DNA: TGTGCCAGCAGTTACGGGACTAGCTCGAACACCGGGGAGCTGTTTTTT. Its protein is CASSYGTSSNTGELFF.

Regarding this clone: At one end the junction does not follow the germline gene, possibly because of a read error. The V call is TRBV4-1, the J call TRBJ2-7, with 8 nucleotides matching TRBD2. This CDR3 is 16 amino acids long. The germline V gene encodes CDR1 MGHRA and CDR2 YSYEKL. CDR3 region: CASSQIREGPSSEQYF. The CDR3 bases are TGCGCCAGCAGCCAAATACGGGAGGGCCCCTCCTCCGAGCAGTACTTC.

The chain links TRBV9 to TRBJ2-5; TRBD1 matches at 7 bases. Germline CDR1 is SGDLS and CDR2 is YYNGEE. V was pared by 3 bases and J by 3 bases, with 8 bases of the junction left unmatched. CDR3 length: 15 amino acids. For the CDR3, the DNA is TGTGCCAGCAGCGGACCCAGGGGGTTGGAAGAGACCCAGTACTTC. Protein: CASSGPRGLEETQYF.

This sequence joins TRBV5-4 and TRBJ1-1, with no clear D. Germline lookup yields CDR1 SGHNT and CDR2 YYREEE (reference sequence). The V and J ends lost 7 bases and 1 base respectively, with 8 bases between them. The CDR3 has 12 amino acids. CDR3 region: CASGGRNTEAFF. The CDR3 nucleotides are TGTGCCAGCGGAGGGAGGAACACTGAAGCTTTCTTT.